The present T cell receptor beta chain was sequenced within a study of shared clonotypes between healthy human individuals. Findings of the study overall: Memory subsets generally showed lower estimated richness than naive subsets.

V dropped 0 bases and J dropped 4 bases, with 21 bases sitting between them. The germline CDR1 and CDR2 sequences are SGHVS and FNYEAQ. The CDR3 has 18 residues. Turning to this clone: Its antigen is unidentified.

This table comes from immunoSEQ multiplex PCR, and its TCRdb copy is limited to in-frame clones, with some not included. The sample holds about 2.4 million clones, roughly 93% seen once. The chain has TRBV7-6 and TRBJ1-1; D unresolved. This TCR was recovered from a young man in good health. Some clones in this sample may be carry-over from other donors' samples. The sequenced sample consisted of naive CD4+ T cells from PBMCs. The subset is: CD45RA+ positively selected. CDR3 protein: CASSLAVKIGGLGTEAFF. Here the CDR3 DNA reads TGTGCCAGCAGCTTAGCGGTGAAGATCGGAGGGCTCGGCACTGAAGCTTTCTTT.